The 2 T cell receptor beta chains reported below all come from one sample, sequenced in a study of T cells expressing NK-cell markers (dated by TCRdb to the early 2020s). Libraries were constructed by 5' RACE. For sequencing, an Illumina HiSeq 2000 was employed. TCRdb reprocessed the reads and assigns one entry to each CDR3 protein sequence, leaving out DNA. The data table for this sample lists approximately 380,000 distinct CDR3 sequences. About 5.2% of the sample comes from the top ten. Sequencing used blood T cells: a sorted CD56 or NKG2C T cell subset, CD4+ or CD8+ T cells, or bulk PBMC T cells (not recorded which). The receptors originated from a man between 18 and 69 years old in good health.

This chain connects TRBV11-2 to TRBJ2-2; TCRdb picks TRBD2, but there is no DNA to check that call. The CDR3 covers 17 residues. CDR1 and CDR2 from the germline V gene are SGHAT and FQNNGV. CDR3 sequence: CASSLDGPFANTGELFF.

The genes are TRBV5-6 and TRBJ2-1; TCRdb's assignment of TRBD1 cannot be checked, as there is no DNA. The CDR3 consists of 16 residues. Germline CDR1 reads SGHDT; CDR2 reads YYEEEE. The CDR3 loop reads CASSLEGGDSYNEQFF.